What follows is one T cell receptor beta chain and its context. There are 15 residues in the CDR3. With V trimmed by 0 bases and J by 6 bases, 7 bases remained unmatched. Germline lookup yields CDR1 LGHDT and CDR2 YNNKEL (reference sequence). The source of the sample is a study of blood T cell repertoires in COVID-19. Study-level information: T cells, B-cell-depleted T cells, or PBMCs provided the cDNA or gDNA that served as material.

This table comes from immunoSEQ multiplex PCR, and its TCRdb copy is limited to in-frame clones, with some not included. The table includes around 65,000 clones, roughly 91% detected once. Specimen: peripheral blood. This sequence originates from a human donor in a cohort sampled during active COVID-19. This rearrangement joins TRBV3-1 (or the pseudogene TRBV3-2) to TRBJ2-5, with 7 nucleotides matching TRBD2. CDR3 DNA sequence: TGTGCCAGCAGCCAAGAAGGCGGGAGTGTGAAGACCCAGTACTTC. Amino acids: CASSQEGGSVKTQYF.